This TCR beta chain is from a study of response to subunit inactivated influenza vaccine. TCRdb reanalysed the RT-PCR reads using MiXCR and keeps one entry per CDR3 protein. The sample carries more than 450,000 distinct CDR3 sequences, about 12% recorded once. This clonotype occurred a few times. The input for sequencing was PBMCs from blood, taken on the day of vaccination. This TCR came from a man aged 50 to 60 who received an inactivated influenza vaccine.

CDR3 in DNA: TGTGCCAGCAGCGTACCAAATCCGGGACTAGTGGGTCGCGGATCCTACAATGAGCAGTTCTTC. Its protein is CASSVPNPGLVGRGSYNEQFF. The chain is built from TRBV9 and TRBJ2-1; 8 bases line up with TRBD2. The CDR3 is made up of 21 amino acids. From germline, CDR1 is SGDLS and CDR2 YYNGEE. The ends lost 1 base at V and 1 base at J; junction bases unmatched: 19.